The present TCR beta chain was sequenced within a study of blood T cells in healthy people across ages. CDR3 length: 15 amino acids. V lost 6 bases, J lost 4 bases, and 4 bases stayed unmatched. CDR1 is ENHRY, CDR2 SYGVKD, per germline. A second PCR, run for about 7 to 11 cycles, used a sample-barcoded 5' primer plus a J-beta primer mix. TCRdb reanalysed the 5' RACE reads using MiXCR and keeps one entry per CDR3 protein. The sample carries some 800,000 distinct CDR3 sequences, 40% to 50% recorded once. J is TRBJ2-3 and V is TRBV10-3; TRBD2 agrees at 13 bases. This TCR was recovered from a man aged 60 to 69 in good health. Source material: blood. For the CDR3, the DNA is TGTGCCATCAGGGGACTAGCGGGGACTCCAGATACGCAGTATTTT. It encodes CAIRGLAGTPDTQYF.